What follows is one T cell receptor (beta chain) and its context. Antigen: not known. This entry is derived from a study of post-analysis software for immune sequencing data. Overall study: The patients showed relapsing-remitting, secondary progressive and progressive-relapsing multiple sclerosis courses. Study outcomes and limitations: F-measure co-clustering was strong for batch-matched samples. Five or six TRBV segments were significantly more frequent in patients than in controls. TRBV5-6, TRBV5-1 and TRBV20-1 were among these segments. Significantly lower normalized Chao1 diversity was found in patients with multiple sclerosis relative to controls.

Germline V lookup: CDR1 SGHRS, CDR2 YFSETQ. The ends lost 4 bases at V and 0 bases at J; junction bases unmatched: 5. This CDR3 has 15 residues. TCR beta libraries were prepared from cDNA with unique molecular identifiers. T cells numbering 1 to 10 million gave rise to 500,000 to 600,000 cDNA molecules. One entry per CDR3 protein, called by TCRdb with MiXCR from the PCR reads. Altogether more than 500,000 distinct CDR3 sequences are present, roughly 34% being singletons, with the ten largest covering about 6%. The rearrangement joins TRBV5-1 to TRBJ2-3; 7 bases align to TRBD1. The sequenced material came from blood. The sequence came from a girl under 18 with multiple sclerosis. The CDR3 protein is CASSPDRASTDTQYF. Here the CDR3 DNA reads TGCGCCAGCAGCCCCGACAGGGCTAGCACAGATACGCAGTATTTT.